A single sample is the source of the 14 T cell receptor beta chains below, sequenced in a study of T cells in Graves' hyperthyroidism and ophthalmopathy (dated by TCRdb to about 2019). The library was obtained by multiplex PCR. The reads were generated on an Illumina HiSeq 2000. The TCR beta CDR3 regions were amplified from RNA transcripts. A first-round RT-PCR of the TCR CDR3 used the HTBI primer set with the Qiagen OneStep RT-PCR kit. The raw public data were reprocessed by TCRdb itself: fastp quality trimming at Q25, MiXCR clonotype calling, in-frame beta chains only. Entries that share a CDR3 protein sequence are merged under the most common genes and DNA. Here the sample has 700,000 to 850,000 distinct CDR3 sequences; about a third occur a single time. The top ten clones comprise less than 40% of the sample. The sequenced sample was blood. These TCRs come from a woman aged 40-49 years with Graves' hyperthyroidism.

The rearrangement joins TRBV3-1 to TRBJ2-5; D gene unclear. The V end was cut by 5 bases, the J end by 9 bases, with 13 bases between. The CDR3 runs to 12 residues. Germline V gene data show CDR1 as LGHDT and CDR2 as YNNKEL (reference sequence). The CDR3 DNA reads as TGTGCCAGCAGCTCCGAGGCCCAGGCCCAGTACTTC. It is translated as CASSSEAQAQYF.

V and J are TRBV19 and TRBJ1-5, with TRBD1 identical over 9 bases. CDR1 is LNHDA and CDR2 is SQIVND in the germline V gene (reference sequence). V trimming: 6 bases; J trimming: 5 bases; junction bases outside the gene matches: 8. The CDR3 runs 15 residues. The CDR3 protein is CASSRLQGAHQPQHF. In nucleotides, the CDR3 is TGTGCCAGTAGCAGGCTACAGGGGGCGCATCAGCCCCAGCATTTT.

The rearrangement uses TRBV11-2 and TRBJ2-5; possibly TRBD2 for D (6 bases). Germline loops: CDR1 SGHAT, CDR2 FQNNGV. V lost 3 bases and J 6 bases, leaving 20 bases between the germline ends. CDR3 length: 16 residues. CDR3 nucleotides: TGTGCCAGCAGCTTCCCCCAGGAGGGCAGCCCAAAGACCCAGTACTTC. This codes for CASSFPQEGSPKTQYF.

There are a few counts of this clonotype. The J gene is TRBJ2-7, the V gene TRBV4-1; the match to TRBD2 covers 11 bases. Per germline, CDR1 MGHRA and CDR2 YSYEKL. The CDR3 sequence is 15 residues long. V lost 5 bases, J lost 2 bases, and 5 bases stayed unmatched. The CDR3 loop is CASSYSGLAAYEQYF. As DNA, the CDR3 is TGCGCCAGCAGCTATTCGGGACTAGCGGCCTACGAGCAGTACTTC.

This chain joins TRBV10-3 and TRBJ2-2, with 9 bases matching TRBD1. This CDR3 is built from 16 residues. In germline, CDR1 is ENHRY, CDR2 SYGVKD. The ends lost 10 bases at V and 5 bases at J; junction bases unmatched: 14. The CDR3 bases are TGTGCCAGCAGCCATGGGCGGGACAGGGCAACCGGGGAGCTGTTTTTT. Translation gives CASSHGRDRATGELFF.

This clonotype was counted ten times or more. The chain recombines TRBV10-3 with TRBJ2-2, with TRBD2 matching over 13 bases. The CDR3 runs 16 residues. Germline trimming cut 7 bases from V and 8 bases from J; bases unmatched to any gene: 10. The V gene's germline CDR1 is ENHRY and CDR2 SYGVKD. The CDR3 coding sequence is TGTGCCATCATGGGACTAGCGGGGACCGGAGTGGGGGAGCTGTTTTTT. Encoded protein: CAIMGLAGTGVGELFF.

This chain joins TRBV20-1 and TRBJ2-7, with a tentative D call TRBD2 (5 bases). The CDR3 sequence is 14 residues long. Trimming took 6 bases from V and 2 from J, leaving 17 bases between them. Germline assignment: CDR1 DFQATT and CDR2 SNEGSKA (reference sequence). CDR3 sequence reads: CSAIEGNPTYEQYF. The CDR3, as DNA: TGCAGTGCCATTGAGGGAAACCCCACCTACGAGCAGTACTTC.

This clonotype was observed at least ten times. The rearrangement joins TRBV7-6 to TRBJ1-4; D gene unclear. The CDR3 has 16 residues. Trimming cost V 1 base and J 8 bases, with 17 bases left between them. CDR1 is SGHVS, CDR2 FNYEAQ, per germline. CDR3 coding DNA: TGTGCCAGCAGCTTAGAGGTTAAAGGGTTCGGCGAAAAACTGTTTTTT. Translating gives CASSLEVKGFGEKLFF.

This clonotype was seen at least ten times. The V gene is TRBV5-5, the J gene TRBJ1-2, with D maybe TRBD1 (5 bases). V gave up 1 base and J gave up 8 bases, with 9 bases separating them. Germline CDR1 SGHKS, CDR2 YYEKEE (reference sequence). This CDR3 contains 12 residues. This CDR3 is CASSLPGDGYTF. The CDR3 nucleotides read TGTGCCAGCAGCTTGCCGGGGGACGGCTACACCTTC.

There are many counts of this clonotype. V gene TRBV7-2 combines with J gene TRBJ2-7; no reliable D call. Trimming left V 2 bases short and J 2 bases short, with 10 bases between. Germline V gives CDR1 SGHTA, CDR2 FQGNSA. CDR3 length equals 14 residues. DNA of the CDR3: TGTGCCAGCAGCTTATACCTGTCCCCCTACGAGCAGTACTTC. Its translation: CASSLYLSPYEQYF.

With regard to this clonotype: A much more abundant neighbour one base away suggests this may be a read error. CDR3 coding DNA: TGTGCCATCAGCACCGCCGAGGGAGCGGGGGGGCAACAAGAGACCCAGTACTTC. Its protein is CAISTAEGAGGQQETQYF. The chain is built from TRBV10-3 and TRBJ2-5, with TRBD2 matching over 10 bases. The CDR3 totals 18 residues. V lost 6 bases and J lost 2; bases outside the gene matches: 15. The germline V gene has CDR1 ENHRY and CDR2 SYGVKD.

With respect to this clonotype: The missing conserved phenylalanine or tryptophan at the end of this CDR3 makes a read error likely. No DNA is shown, since the ends of the CDR3 on it are uncertain; the CDR3 is the one TCRdb lists. The gene calls are TRBV10-3 and TRBJ1-1. The CDR3 length equals 12 residues, ends included. CDR1 and CDR2 (germline): ENHRY, SYGVKD. The CDR3 is CAMAAGLAGGPV.

This clonotype has a count of ten or more. The chain links TRBV7-9 to TRBJ1-4, with 7 bases aligning to TRBD1. Germline V gives CDR1 SEHNR, CDR2 FQNEAQ (reference sequence). V was pared by 5 bases and J by 6 bases, with 3 bases of the junction left unmatched. The CDR3 contains 13 residues. The CDR3 DNA follows: TGTGCCAGCAGCCAAGGACAGGATGAAAAACTGTTTTTT. Protein: CASSQGQDEKLFF.

This clonotype was counted at least ten times. The rearrangement joins TRBV10-2 to TRBJ1-2; TRBD1 might be the D (5 bases). V lost 7 bases, J lost 5 bases, and 20 bases lay in between. Looked up from germline, CDR1 is WSHSY and CDR2 is SAAADI. The CDR3 spans 15 residues. The CDR3 coding sequence is TGCGCCAGCAACCGCGAAGGGGTCCCGTTATATGGCTACACCTTC. Protein sequence: CASNREGVPLYGYTF.